One sample yielded the 10 T cell receptor beta chains listed below, sequenced in a study of cytomegalovirus exposure and HLA in healthy donors. In the PCR, 60 Vbeta and 13 Jbeta primers were used. Produced via immunoSEQ multiplex PCR; TCRdb's table is partial and in-frame only. Among under 200,000 clones listed, about 64% were seen once. The sample consisted of PBMCs. These receptors were collected from a man in his forties or fifties in good health and CMV-seronegative.

The genes are TRBV5-8 and TRBJ1-1; D gene unclear. CDR3 size: 12 residues. Germline V gene lookup returns CDR1 SGHTS and CDR2 YDEGEE. V gave up 1 base and J gave up 7 bases, with 8 bases separating them. The CDR3 sequence: CASSLSGIEAFF. The CDR3 region has the DNA TGTGCCAGCAGCTTGTCAGGAATTGAAGCTTTCTTT.

This clone was counted only a few times. This chain joins TRBV18 and TRBJ2-7, with 7 bases that match TRBD2. The junction had 6 bases not matched to a gene; V was cut back by 1 base and J by 3 bases. This CDR3 comprises 15 residues. Germline-derived CDR1 and CDR2 are KGHSH and LQKENI. CDR3 sequence: CASSPQAGRNYEQYF. For the CDR3, the DNA is TGTGCCAGCTCACCACAAGCGGGGAGAAACTACGAGCAGTACTTC. Full variable domain (remainder filled in from reference TRBV18 and TRBJ2-7): NAGVMQNPRHLVRRRGQEARLRCSPMKGHSHVYWYRQLPEEGLKFMVYLQKENIIDESGMPKERFSAEFPKEGPSILRIQQVVRGDSAAYFCASSPQAGRNYEQYFGPGTRLTVT.

The chain couples TRBV10-2 to TRBJ1-2; tentative D call: TRBD1 (6 bases). V lost 3 bases to trimming and J lost 0 bases, with 11 bases between them. Germline V gives CDR1 WSHSY, CDR2 SAAADI. This CDR3 comprises 15 residues. The CDR3 protein is CASSESQGPNYGYTF. The CDR3 nucleotides read TGCGCCAGCAGTGAAAGTCAGGGGCCTAACTATGGCTACACCTTC.

The chain has TRBV7-8 and TRBJ2-1; tentative D call: TRBD1 (6 bases). Trimming shortened V by 5 bases and J by 5 bases, and 19 bases separated the two germline ends. Germline V gene data show CDR1 as SGHVS and CDR2 as FQNEAQ. This CDR3 comprises 16 residues. This CDR3 is CASSRPLRGTDNEQFF. The CDR3 bases are TGTGCCAGCAGCCGCCCCCTCAGGGGTACGGACAATGAGCAGTTCTTC. Based on the CDR3 plus reference TRBV7-8 and TRBJ2-1, the full variable domain is GAGVSQSPRYKVAKRGQDVALRCDPISGHVSLFWYQQALGQGPEFLTYFQNEAQLDKSGLPSDRFFAERPEGSVSTLKIQRTQQEDSAVYLCASSRPLRGTDNEQFFGPGTRLTVL.

The rearrangement links TRBV5-1 to TRBJ1-1; D is ambiguous. The CDR3 runs to 14 residues. V gave up 4 bases and J gave up 1 base, with 11 bases separating them. The germline CDR1 and CDR2 sequences are SGHRS and YFSETQ. The chain's CDR3 is CASSPPTPNTEAFF. The DNA for the CDR3 is TGCGCCAGCAGCCCCCCGACACCGAACACTGAAGCTTTCTTT.

The V call is TRBV29-1, the J call TRBJ1-3; D remains ambiguous. With 5 bases removed from V and 2 bases from J, the gap between germline ends came to 10 bases. This CDR3 region has 13 residues. The germline V gene has CDR1 SQVTM and CDR2 ANQGSEA. The DNA of the CDR3 is TGCAGCGTTCAGTACCAGGCTGGAAACACCATATATTTT. Translating gives CSVQYQAGNTIYF.

V and J are TRBV4-2 and TRBJ1-5; D not resolved. V was trimmed by 0 bases and J by 0 bases, leaving 6 bases between them. Germline lookup yields CDR1 LGHNA and CDR2 YNFKEQ. The length of the CDR3 is 15 residues. In DNA, the CDR3 is TGTGCCAGCAGCCAAGAATCCAATAGCAATCAGCCCCAGCATTTT. Residues: CASSQESNSNQPQHF.

The chain couples TRBV19 to TRBJ1-1, with TRBD1 as a possible D gene (6 bases). The CDR3 spans 13 residues. Germline lookup yields CDR1 LNHDA and CDR2 SQIVND (reference sequence). V lost 4 bases and J 8 bases, leaving 14 bases between the germline ends. The CDR3 reads CASSKRSGDEAFF. The CDR3 coding sequence is TGTGCCAGTAGTAAACGTTCAGGGGACGAAGCTTTCTTT.

This chain connects TRBV6-4 to TRBJ1-3; no clear D gene. The CDR3 is made up of 14 amino acids. V was cut by 5 bases and J by 8 bases, with 16 bases left in between. The germline gives CDR1 MRHNA, CDR2 SNTAGT. In DNA form, the CDR3 reads TGTGCCAGCAGTCCTCCAGGTTGTAGATACACCATATATTTT. Translated: CASSPPGCRYTIYF.

This rearrangement joins TRBV5-4 to TRBJ1-1; 9 bases match TRBD1. The V gene end was trimmed by 4 bases and the J gene end by 0 bases; junction bases not matched to a gene: 4. The CDR3 loop spans 15 amino acids. Germline V gene data show CDR1 as SGHNT and CDR2 as YYREEE (reference sequence). The CDR3 protein is CASSLRQGVNTEAFF. The CDR3 coding sequence is TGTGCCAGCAGCCTAAGACAGGGGGTGAACACTGAAGCTTTCTTT.